This entry describes one T cell receptor beta chain. Its antigen remains unidentified. The data stem from a study of OX40 agonist ivuxolimab in advanced cancers. Regarding the study as a whole: At 0.1 to 3.0 mg/kg, clonal expansion of CD4+ and CD8+ blood T cells had occurred by week 6.

Generated by immunoSEQ multiplex PCR, the TCRdb table keeps only in-frame clones and is missing some. The sample lists approximately 14,000 clones; over 70% were seen once. The CDR3 consists of 15 residues. The V end lost 2 bases, the J end lost 1 base, and 12 bases lay between the germline ends. Germline-derived CDR1 and CDR2 are SGDLS and YYNGEE. The sequence came from an adult with an advanced solid tumor such as melanoma, head and neck, liver or kidney cancer. J is TRBJ1-1 and V is TRBV9; D not certain. This material consisted of CD4+ or CD8+ T cells sorted from blood, taken in a trial of the OX40 agonist ivuxolimab. CDR3 amino acids: CASSVAEFSNTEAFF. CDR3 nucleotides: TGTGCCAGCAGCGTCGCGGAGTTTTCGAACACTGAAGCTTTCTTT.